The source of this TCR beta chain is a study of glioma-infiltrating T cells. Study-level results: Tissue-blood divergence was below expectation in non-neoplastic patients, above in gliomas. Tissue and blood shared very few CDR3 sequences.

The CDR3 length is 14 residues. Germline V gives CDR1 KGHSH, CDR2 LQKENI. The iRepertoire nested amplicon-rescue multiplex PCR amplified TCR alpha and beta CDR3s from RNA. Input was 100-400 ng of tissue mRNA or PBMC total RNA. Each CDR3 protein gets one entry after TCRdb re-called the multiplex PCR reads with MiXCR. The top ten hold 30% to 35% of the sample, which has over 100,000 distinct CDR3 sequences, under 30% seen once. Details on this clonotype: Its antigen is unidentified. The germline gene is not matched at one end of the junction; a read error may be the cause.

The sample taken for sequencing was glioma tissue, nonneoplastic brain tissue, or PBMCs (not recorded which). The receptor's source is a human donor with low-grade glioma or glioblastoma, undergoing nonglioma brain surgery, or in good health (not recorded which). The chain joins TRBV18 to TRBJ1-5; D is ambiguous. CDR3 protein: CASTSEARNQPQHF. The CDR3 DNA reads as TGCGCCAGCACGTCCGAGGCCCGCAATCAGCCCCAGCATTTT.